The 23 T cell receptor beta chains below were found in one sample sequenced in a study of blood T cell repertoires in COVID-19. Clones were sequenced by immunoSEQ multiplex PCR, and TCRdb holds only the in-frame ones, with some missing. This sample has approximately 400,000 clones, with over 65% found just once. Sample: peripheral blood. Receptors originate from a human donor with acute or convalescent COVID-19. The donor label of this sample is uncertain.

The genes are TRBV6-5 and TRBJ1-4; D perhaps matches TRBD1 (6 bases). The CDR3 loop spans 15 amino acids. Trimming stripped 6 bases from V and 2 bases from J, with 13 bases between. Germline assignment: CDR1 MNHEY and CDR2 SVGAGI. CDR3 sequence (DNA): TGTGCCAGCAGCACCACCCAGGGGACTAATGAAAAACTGTTTTTT. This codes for CASSTTQGTNEKLFF.

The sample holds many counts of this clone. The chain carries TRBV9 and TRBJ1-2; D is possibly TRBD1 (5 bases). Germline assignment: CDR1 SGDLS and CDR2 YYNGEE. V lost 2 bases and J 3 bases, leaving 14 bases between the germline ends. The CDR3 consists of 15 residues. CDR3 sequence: CASSVTDNIDYGYTF. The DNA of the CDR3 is TGTGCCAGCAGCGTCACGGACAACATCGACTATGGCTACACCTTC.

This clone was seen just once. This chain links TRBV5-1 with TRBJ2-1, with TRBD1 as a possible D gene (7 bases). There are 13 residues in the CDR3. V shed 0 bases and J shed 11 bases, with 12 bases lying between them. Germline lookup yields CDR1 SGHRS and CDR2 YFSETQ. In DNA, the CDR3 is TGCGCCAGCAGCTTGGAGGGGGCGGGGAAGCAGTTCTTC. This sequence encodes CASSLEGAGKQFF.

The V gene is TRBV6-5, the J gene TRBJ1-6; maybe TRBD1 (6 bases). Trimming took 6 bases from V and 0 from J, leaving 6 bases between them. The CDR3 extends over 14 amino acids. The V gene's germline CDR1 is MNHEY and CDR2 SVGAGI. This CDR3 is CASRGASYNSPLHF. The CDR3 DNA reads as TGTGCCAGCAGGGGGGCCTCCTATAATTCACCCCTCCACTTT.

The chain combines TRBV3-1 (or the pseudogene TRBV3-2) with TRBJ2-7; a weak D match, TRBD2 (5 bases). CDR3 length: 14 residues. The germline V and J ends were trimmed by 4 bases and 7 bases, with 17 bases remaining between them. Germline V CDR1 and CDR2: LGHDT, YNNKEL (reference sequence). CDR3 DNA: TGTGCCAGCAGCCTGAGGGCAGGTCCGGGTGAGCAGTACTTC. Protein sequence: CASSLRAGPGEQYF.

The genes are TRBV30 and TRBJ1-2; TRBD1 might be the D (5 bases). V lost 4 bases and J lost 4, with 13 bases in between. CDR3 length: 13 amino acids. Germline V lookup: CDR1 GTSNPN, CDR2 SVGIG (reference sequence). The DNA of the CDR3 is TGTGCCTGGAACTTCGGACATTTCTATGGCTACACCTTC. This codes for CAWNFGHFYGYTF.

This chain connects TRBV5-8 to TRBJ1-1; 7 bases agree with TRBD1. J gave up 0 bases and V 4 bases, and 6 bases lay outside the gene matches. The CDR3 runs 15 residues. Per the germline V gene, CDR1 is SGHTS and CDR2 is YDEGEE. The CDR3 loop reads CASSRGQLMNTEAFF. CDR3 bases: TGTGCCAGCAGCCGGGGACAGTTGATGAACACTGAAGCTTTCTTT.

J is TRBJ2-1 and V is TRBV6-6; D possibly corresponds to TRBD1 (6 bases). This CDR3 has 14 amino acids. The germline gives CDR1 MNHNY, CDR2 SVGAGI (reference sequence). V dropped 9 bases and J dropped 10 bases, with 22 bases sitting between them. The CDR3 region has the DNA TGTGCCAGTCGACAGGCCCCCAACACAGGGGAGCAGTTCTTC. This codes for CASRQAPNTGEQFF.

The CDR3 spells CASSVGTVNTGELFF. CDR3 nucleotide sequence: TGTGCCAGCAGCGTAGGGACAGTGAACACCGGGGAGCTGTTTTTT. This chain uses TRBV9 with TRBJ2-2; weak D call: TRBD1 (6 bases). Trimming removed 0 bases from V and 1 base from J, with 7 bases in between. Germline assignment: CDR1 SGDLS and CDR2 YYNGEE. The CDR3 totals 15 residues. The full variable domain, with the rest looked up from reference TRBV9 and TRBJ2-2, is DSGVTQTPKHLITATGQRVTLRCSPRSGDLSVYWYQQSLDQGLQFLIQYYNGEERAKGNILERFSAQQFPDLHSELNLSSLELGDSALYFCASSVGTVNTGELFFGEGSRLTVL.

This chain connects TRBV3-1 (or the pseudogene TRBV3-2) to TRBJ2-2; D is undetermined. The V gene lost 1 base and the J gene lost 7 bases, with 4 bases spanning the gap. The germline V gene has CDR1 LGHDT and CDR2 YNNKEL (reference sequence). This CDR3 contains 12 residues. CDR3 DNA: TGTGCCAGCAGCCAAGTATTCGGGGAGCTGTTTTTT. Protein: CASSQVFGELFF.

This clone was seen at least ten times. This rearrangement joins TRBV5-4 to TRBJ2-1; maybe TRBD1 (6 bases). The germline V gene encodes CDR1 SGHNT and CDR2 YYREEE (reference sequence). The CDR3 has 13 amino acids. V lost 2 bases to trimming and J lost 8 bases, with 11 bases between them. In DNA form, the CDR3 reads TGTGCCAGCAGCTTACAGGGTACGGATGAGCAGTTCTTC. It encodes CASSLQGTDEQFF.

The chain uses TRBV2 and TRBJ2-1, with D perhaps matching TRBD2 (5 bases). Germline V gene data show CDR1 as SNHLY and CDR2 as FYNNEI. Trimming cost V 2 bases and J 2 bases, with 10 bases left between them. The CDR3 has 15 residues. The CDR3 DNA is TGTGCCAGCAGTGAACGAGGGTACCCCTACAATGAGCAGTTCTTC. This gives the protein CASSERGYPYNEQFF.

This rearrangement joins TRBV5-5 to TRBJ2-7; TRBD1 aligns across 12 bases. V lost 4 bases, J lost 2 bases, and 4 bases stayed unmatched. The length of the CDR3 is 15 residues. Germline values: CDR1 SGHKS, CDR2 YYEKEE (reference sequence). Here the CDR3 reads CASSVRDRGPYEQYF. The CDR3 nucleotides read TGTGCCAGCAGCGTCCGGGACAGGGGGCCCTACGAGCAGTACTTC.

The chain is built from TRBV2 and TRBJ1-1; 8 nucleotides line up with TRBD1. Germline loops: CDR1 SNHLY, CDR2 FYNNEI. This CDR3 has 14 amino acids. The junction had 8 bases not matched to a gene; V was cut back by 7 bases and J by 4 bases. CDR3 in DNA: TGTGCCAGCATTGTAGGACAGGGAATCACTGAAGCTTTCTTT. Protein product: CASIVGQGITEAFF.

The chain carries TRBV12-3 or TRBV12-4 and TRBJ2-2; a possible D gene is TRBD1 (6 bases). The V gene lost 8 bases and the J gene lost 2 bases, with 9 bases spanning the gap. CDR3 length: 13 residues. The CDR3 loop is CASLQGNTGELFF. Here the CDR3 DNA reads TGTGCCAGCCTACAGGGTAACACCGGGGAGCTGTTTTTT.

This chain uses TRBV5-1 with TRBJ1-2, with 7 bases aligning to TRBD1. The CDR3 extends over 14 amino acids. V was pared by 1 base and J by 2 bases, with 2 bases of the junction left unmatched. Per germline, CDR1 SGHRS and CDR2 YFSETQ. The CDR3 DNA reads TGCGCCAGCAGCTTGACAGGGGTCAACTATGGCTACACCTTC. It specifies CASSLTGVNYGYTF.

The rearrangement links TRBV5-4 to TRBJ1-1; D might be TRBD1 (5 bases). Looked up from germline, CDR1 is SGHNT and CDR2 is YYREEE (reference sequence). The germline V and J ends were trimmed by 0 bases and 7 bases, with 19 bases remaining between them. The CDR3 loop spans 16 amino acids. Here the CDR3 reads CASSLEPGRRMGEAFF. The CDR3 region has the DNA TGTGCCAGCAGCTTGGAACCAGGGCGTCGGATGGGTGAAGCTTTCTTT.

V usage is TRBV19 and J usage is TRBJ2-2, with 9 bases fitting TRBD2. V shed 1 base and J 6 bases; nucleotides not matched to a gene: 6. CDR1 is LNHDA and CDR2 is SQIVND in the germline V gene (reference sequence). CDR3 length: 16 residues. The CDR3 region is CASSIGAGGGAGELFF. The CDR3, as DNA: TGTGCCAGTAGTATAGGAGCGGGAGGAGGGGCCGGGGAGCTGTTTTTT.

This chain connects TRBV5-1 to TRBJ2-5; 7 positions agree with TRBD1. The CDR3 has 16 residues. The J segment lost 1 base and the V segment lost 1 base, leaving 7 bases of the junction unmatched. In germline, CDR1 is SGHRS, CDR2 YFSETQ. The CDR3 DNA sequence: TGCGCCAGCAGCTTGATATTAGGGGGCAGCCAAGAGACCCAGTACTTC. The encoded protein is CASSLILGGSQETQYF.

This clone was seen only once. CDR3 region: CASKPRGGYEQYF. DNA for the CDR3: TGTGCCAGCAAACCCCGCGGGGGCTACGAGCAGTACTTC. The genes are TRBV13 and TRBJ2-7, with TRBD2 matching over 7 bases. Germline V lookup: CDR1 PRHDT, CDR2 FYEKMQ (reference sequence). The CDR3 length is 13 residues. Trimming at V came to 7 bases and at J to 3 bases, leaving 6 bases not matched to a gene.

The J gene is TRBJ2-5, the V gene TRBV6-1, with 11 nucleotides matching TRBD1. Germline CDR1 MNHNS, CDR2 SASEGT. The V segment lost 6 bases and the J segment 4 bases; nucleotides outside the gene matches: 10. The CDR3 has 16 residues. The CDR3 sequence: CASSEPGQGVRETQYF. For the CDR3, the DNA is TGTGCCAGCAGCGAACCGGGACAGGGGGTCAGAGAGACCCAGTACTTC.

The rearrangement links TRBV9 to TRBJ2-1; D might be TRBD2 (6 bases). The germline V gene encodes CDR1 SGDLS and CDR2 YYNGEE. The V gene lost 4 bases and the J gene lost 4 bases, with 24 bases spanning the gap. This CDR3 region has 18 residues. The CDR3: CASSPQAGSGGFYNEQFF. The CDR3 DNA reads TGTGCCAGCAGCCCCCAAGCGGGCTCTGGGGGGTTTTACAATGAGCAGTTCTTC.

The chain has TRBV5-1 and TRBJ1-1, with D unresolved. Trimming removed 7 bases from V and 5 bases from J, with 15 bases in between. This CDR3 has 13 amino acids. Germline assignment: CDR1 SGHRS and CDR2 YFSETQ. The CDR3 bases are TGCGCCAGCCAAAGCTTGAGCGATACTGAAGCTTTCTTT. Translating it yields CASQSLSDTEAFF. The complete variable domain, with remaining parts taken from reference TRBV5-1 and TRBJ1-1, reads KAGVTQTPRYLIKTRGQQVTLSCSPISGHRSVSWYQQTPGQGLQFLFEYFSETQRNKGNFPGRFSGRQFSNSRSEMNVSTLELGDSALYLCASQSLSDTEAFFGQGTRLTVV.